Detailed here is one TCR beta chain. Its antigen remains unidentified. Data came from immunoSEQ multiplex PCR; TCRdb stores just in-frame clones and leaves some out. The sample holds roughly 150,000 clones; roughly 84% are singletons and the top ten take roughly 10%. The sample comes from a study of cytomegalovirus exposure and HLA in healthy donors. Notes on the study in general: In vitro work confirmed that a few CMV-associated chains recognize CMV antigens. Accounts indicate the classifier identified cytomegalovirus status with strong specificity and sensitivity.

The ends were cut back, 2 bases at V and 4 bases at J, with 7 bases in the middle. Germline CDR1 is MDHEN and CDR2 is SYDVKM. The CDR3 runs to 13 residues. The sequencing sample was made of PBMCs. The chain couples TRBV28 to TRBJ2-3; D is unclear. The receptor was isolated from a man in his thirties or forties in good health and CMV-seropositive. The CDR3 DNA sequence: TGTGCCAGCAGTTTAAACCGGGCAGATACGCAGTATTTT. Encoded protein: CASSLNRADTQYF.